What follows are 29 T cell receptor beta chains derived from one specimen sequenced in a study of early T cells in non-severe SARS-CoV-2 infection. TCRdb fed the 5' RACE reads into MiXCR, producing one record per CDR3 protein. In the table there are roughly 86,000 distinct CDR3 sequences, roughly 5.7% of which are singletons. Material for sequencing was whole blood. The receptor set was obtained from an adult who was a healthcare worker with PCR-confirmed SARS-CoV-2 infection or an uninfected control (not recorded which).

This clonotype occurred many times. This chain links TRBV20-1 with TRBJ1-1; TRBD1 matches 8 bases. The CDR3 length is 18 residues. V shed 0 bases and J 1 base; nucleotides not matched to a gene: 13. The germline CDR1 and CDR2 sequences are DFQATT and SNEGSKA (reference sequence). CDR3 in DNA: TGCAGTGCTAGAGATCAAATCCATCGGACAGGGCCGAACACTGAAGCTTTCTTT. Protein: CSARDQIHRTGPNTEAFF.

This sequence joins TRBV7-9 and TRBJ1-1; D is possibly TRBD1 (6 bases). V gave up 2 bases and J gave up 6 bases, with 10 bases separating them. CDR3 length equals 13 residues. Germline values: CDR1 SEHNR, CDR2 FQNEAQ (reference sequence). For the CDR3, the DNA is TGTGCCAGCAGCTTAAGGGCAGGGGCTGAAGCTTTCTTT. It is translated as CASSLRAGAEAFF.

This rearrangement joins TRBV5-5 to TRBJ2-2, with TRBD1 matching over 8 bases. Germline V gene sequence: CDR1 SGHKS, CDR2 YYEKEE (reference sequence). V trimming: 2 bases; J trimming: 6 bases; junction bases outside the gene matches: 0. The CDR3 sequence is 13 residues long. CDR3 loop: CASSLQGAGELFF. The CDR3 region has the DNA TGTGCCAGCAGCTTACAGGGGGCCGGGGAGCTGTTTTTT.

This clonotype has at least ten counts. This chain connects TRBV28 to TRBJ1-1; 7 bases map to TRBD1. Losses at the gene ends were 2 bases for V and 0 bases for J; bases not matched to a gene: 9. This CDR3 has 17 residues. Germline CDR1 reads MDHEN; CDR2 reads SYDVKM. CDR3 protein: CASSLGRTGSMNTEAFF. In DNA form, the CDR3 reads TGTGCCAGCAGTTTAGGAAGGACAGGCAGTATGAACACTGAAGCTTTCTTT.

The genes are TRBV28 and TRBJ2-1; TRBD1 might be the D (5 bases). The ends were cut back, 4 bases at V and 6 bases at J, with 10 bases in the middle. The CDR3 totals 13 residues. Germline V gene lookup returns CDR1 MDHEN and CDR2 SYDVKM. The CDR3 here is CASSSPDSNEQFF. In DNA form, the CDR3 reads TGTGCCAGCAGTTCGCCCGACAGCAATGAGCAGTTCTTC.

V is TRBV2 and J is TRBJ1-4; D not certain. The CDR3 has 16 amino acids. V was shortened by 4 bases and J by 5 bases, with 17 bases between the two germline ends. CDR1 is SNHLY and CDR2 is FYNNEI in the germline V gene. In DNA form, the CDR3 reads TGTGCCAGCAGTGGGGTCCGAGCACCCTTAAATGAAAAACTGTTTTTT. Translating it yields CASSGVRAPLNEKLFF.

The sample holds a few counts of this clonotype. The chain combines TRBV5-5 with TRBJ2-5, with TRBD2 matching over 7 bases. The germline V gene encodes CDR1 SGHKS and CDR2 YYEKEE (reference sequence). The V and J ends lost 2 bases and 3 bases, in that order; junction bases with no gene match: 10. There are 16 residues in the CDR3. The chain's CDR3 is CASSFYAGTTKETQYF. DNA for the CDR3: TGTGCCAGCAGCTTTTACGCCGGGACTACGAAAGAGACCCAGTACTTC.

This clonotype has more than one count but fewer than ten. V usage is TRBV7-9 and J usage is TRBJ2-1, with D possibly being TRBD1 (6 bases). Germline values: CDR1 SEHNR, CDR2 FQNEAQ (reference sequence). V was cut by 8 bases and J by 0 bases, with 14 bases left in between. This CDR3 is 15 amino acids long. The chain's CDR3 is CASCTGTSSYNEQFF. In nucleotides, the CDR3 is TGTGCCAGCTGCACCGGGACAAGCTCCTACAATGAGCAGTTCTTC.

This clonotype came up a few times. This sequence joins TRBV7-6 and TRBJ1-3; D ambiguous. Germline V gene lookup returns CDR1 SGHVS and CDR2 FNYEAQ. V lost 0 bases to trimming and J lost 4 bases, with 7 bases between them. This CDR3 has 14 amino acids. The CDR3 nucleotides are TGTGCCAGCAGCTTAGCAGGTTGGGGAAACACCATATATTTT. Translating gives CASSLAGWGNTIYF.

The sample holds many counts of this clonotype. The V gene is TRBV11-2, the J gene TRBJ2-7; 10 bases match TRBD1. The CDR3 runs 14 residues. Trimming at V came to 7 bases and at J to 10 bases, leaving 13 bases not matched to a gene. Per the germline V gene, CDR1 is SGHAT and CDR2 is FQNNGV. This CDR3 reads CASNLRGTGAYQYF. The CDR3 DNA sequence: TGTGCCAGCAACCTGCGCGGGACAGGGGCTTATCAGTACTTC.

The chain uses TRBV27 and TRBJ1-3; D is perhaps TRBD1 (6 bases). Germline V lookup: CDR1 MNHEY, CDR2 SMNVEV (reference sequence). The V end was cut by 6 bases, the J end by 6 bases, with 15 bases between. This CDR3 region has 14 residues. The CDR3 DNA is TGTGCCAGCAGGCGGTTGGGGGCTGAAAACACCATATATTTT. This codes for CASRRLGAENTIYF.

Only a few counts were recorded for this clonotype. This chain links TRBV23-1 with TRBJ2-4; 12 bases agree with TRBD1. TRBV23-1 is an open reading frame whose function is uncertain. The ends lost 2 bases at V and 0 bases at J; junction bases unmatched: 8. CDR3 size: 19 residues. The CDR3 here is CASSQGTGGVSIAKNIQYF. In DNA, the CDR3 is TGCGCCAGCAGTCAAGGGACAGGGGGCGTCTCGATAGCCAAAAACATTCAGTACTTC.

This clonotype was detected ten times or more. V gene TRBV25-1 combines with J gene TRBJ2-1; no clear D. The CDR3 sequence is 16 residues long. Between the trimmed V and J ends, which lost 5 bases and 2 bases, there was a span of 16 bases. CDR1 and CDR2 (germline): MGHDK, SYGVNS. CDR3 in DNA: TGTGCCAGCAGTCCCTCACCGGACGAGACCTACAATGAGCAGTTCTTC. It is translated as CASSPSPDETYNEQFF.

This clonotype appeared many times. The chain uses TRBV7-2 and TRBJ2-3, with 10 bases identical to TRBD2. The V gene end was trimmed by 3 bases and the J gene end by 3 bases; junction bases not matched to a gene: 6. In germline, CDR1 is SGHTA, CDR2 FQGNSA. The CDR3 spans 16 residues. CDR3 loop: CASSFGLAEGTDTQYF. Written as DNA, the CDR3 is TGTGCCAGCAGCTTCGGACTAGCGGAGGGGACAGATACGCAGTATTTT.

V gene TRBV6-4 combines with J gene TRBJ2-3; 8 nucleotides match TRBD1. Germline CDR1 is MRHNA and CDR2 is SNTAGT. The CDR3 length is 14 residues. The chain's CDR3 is CASGPGGNTDTQYF. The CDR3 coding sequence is TGTGCTAGCGGTCCAGGGGGCAATACAGATACGCAGTATTTT.

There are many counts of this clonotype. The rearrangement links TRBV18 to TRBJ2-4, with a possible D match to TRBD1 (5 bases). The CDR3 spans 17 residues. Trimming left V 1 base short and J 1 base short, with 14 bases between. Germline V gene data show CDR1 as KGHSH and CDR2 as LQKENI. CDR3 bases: TGTGCCAGCTCACCACTTGGGGCCAGGGCGGCCAAAAACATTCAGTACTTC. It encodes CASSPLGARAAKNIQYF.

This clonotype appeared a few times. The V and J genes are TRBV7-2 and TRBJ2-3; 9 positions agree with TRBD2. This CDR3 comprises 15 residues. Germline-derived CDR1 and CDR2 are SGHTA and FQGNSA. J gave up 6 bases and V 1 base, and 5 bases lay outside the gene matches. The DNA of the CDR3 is TGTGCCAGCAGCTTAGAGGCTAGCGGGGTTGATACGCAGTATTTT. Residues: CASSLEASGVDTQYF.

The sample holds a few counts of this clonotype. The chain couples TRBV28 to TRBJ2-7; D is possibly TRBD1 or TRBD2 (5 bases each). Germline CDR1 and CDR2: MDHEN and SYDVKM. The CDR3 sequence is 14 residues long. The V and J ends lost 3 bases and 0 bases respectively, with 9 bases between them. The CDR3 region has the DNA TGTGCCAGCAGTTTTGGGGGAAGCTCCTACGAGCAGTACTTC. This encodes CASSFGGSSYEQYF.

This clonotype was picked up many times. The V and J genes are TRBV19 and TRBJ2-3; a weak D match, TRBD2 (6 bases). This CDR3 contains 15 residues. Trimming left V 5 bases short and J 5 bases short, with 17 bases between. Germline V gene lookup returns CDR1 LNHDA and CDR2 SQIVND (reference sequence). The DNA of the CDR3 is TGTGCCAGTAGTTACCGGGAGAGATGGGAAGATACGCAGTATTTT. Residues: CASSYRERWEDTQYF.

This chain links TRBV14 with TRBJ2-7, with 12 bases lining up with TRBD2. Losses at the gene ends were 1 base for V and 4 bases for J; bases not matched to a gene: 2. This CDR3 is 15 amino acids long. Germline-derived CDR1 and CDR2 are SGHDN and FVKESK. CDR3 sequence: CASSQGLAGVYEQYF. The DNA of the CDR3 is TGTGCCAGCAGCCAAGGACTAGCGGGAGTATACGAGCAGTACTTC.

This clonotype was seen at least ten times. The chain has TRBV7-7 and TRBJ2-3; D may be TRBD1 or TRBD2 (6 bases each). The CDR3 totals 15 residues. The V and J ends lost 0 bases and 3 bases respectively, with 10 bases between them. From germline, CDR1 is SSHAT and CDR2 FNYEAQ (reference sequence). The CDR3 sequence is CASSLAEGVTDTQYF. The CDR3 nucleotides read TGTGCCAGCAGCTTAGCGGAGGGGGTGACAGATACGCAGTATTTT.

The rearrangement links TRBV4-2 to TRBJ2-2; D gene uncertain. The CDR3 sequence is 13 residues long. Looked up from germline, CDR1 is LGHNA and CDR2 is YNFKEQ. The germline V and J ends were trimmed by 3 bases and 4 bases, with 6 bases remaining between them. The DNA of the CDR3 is TGTGCCAGCAGCCAGACGACCACCGGGGAGCTGTTTTTT. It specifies CASSQTTTGELFF.

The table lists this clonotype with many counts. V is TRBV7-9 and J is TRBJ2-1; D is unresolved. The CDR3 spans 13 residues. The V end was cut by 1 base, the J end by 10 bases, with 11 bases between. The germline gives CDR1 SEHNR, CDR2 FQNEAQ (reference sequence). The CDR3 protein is CASSLGSRSEQFF. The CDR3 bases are TGTGCCAGCAGCTTAGGTTCCCGGAGCGAGCAGTTCTTC.

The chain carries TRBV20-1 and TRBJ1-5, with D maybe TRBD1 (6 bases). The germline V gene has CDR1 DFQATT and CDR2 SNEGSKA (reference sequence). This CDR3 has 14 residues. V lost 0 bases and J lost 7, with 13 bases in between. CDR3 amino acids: CSARDYSGVQPQHF. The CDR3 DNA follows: TGCAGTGCTAGAGATTATTCAGGGGTCCAGCCCCAGCATTTT.

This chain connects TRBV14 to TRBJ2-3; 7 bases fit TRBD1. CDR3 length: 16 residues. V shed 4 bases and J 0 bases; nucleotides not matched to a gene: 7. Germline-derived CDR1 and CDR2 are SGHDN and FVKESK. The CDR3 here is CASSPPGQISTDTQYF. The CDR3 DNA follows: TGTGCCAGCAGCCCACCGGGACAGATTAGCACAGATACGCAGTATTTT.

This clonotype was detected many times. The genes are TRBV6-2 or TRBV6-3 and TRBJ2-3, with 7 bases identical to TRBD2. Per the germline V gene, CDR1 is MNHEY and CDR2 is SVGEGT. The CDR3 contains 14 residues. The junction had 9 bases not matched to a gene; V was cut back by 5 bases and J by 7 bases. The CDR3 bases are TGTGCCAGCAGTCCGAGGACTAGTCGCCATACGCAGTATTTT. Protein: CASSPRTSRHTQYF.

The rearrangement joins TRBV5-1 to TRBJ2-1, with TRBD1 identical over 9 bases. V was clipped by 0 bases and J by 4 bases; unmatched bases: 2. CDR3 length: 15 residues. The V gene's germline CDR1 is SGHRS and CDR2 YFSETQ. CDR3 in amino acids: CASSLETGGYNEQFF. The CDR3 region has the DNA TGCGCCAGCAGCTTGGAGACAGGGGGGTACAATGAGCAGTTCTTC.

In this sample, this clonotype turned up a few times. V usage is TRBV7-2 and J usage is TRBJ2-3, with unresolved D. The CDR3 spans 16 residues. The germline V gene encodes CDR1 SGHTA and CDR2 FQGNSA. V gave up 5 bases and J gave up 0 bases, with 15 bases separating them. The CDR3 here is CASSQPGRLSTDTQYF. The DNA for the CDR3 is TGTGCCAGCAGCCAACCTGGGCGCCTTAGCACAGATACGCAGTATTTT.

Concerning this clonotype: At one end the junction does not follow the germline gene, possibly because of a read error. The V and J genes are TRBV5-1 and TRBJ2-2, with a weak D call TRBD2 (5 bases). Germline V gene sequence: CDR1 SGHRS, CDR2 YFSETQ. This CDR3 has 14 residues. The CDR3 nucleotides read TGCGTCAGCACGATACTAGCGAACACCGGGGAGCTGTTTTTT. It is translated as CVSTILANTGELFF.